Listed here is a single T cell receptor (beta chain). CDR1 and CDR2 from the germline V gene are MNHEY and SMNVEV (reference sequence). V was cut by 5 bases and J by 1 base, with 12 bases left in between. This CDR3 is 15 amino acids long. Measured with immunoSEQ multiplex PCR; TCRdb has only the in-frame clones, and not every one. The table lists more than 95,000 clones, roughly 88% of them singletons. These data originate in a study of blood T cell repertoires in COVID-19. V usage is TRBV27 and J usage is TRBJ2-1, with D perhaps matching TRBD2 (5 bases). The sequence was obtained from a man between 50 and 59 years old with acute or convalescent COVID-19. The sequenced sample was peripheral blood. The CDR3 reads CASSPSSRSYNEQFF. In nucleotides, the CDR3 is TGTGCCAGCAGTCCTTCTAGCCGGTCCTACAATGAGCAGTTCTTC.